This TCR beta chain was captured by sequencing in a study of OX40 agonist ivuxolimab in advanced cancers. Study context: Ivuxolimab was delivered to patients intravenously every 2 weeks at doses spanning 0.01 to 10 mg/kg. Study-level results: The antigen specificity of the peripheral T cells (those that were expanded) was not determined.

Libraries were prepared by immunoSEQ multiplex PCR; TCRdb keeps only in-frame clonotypes and omits some of them. The repertoire holds 20,000 to 25,000 clones, about 79% seen once, with roughly 31% in the top ten. Comment on this clone: The target antigen is unknown.

CDR1 is MNHGY, CDR2 SVAAGI, per germline. The CDR3 covers 17 residues. V lost 4 bases and J 5 bases, leaving 18 bases between the germline ends. The input for sequencing was CD4+ or CD8+ T cells sorted from blood, taken in a trial of the OX40 agonist ivuxolimab. The TCR was taken from an adult with an advanced solid tumor such as melanoma, head and neck, liver or kidney cancer. The chain is built from TRBV6-9 and TRBJ2-6, with D tentatively TRBD1 (5 bases). CDR3 in DNA: TGTGCCAGCAGTTCATGGACACGACAAAGTCGGGCCAACGTCCTGACTTTC. It codes for CASSSWTRQSRANVLTF.